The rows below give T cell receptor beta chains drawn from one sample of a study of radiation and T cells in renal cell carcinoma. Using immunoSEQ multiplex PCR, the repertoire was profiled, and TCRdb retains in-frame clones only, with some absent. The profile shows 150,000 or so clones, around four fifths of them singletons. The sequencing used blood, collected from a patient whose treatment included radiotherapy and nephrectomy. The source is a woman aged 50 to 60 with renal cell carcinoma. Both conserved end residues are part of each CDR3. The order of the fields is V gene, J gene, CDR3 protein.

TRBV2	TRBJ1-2	CASSENRQGGYTF
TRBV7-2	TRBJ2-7	CASSPNSGADRQYF
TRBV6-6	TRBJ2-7	CASGPLGDRATYEQYF
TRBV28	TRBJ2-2	CASTLGASNTGELFF
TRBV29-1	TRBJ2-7	CSGEQGTGEQYF
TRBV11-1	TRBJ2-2	CASSLNRYTGELFF
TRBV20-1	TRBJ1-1	CSASLGSQAFF
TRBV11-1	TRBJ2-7	CASSLALGDRGLYEQYF
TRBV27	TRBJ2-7	CASSLEGIEQYF
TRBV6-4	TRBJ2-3	CASSPGGADTQYF
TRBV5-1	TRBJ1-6	CASSTGTGGQISPLHF
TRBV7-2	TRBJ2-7	CASSSSPPYEQYF
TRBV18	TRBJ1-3	CASSPVGRSGNTIYF
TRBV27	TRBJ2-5	CASSETYRTQGAQYF
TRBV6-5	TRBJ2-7	CASSSLGGTYEQYF
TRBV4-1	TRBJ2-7	CASSLHSTGYEQYF
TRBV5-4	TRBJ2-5	CASSSGQGAGSETQYF
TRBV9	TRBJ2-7	CASSAGLGEQYF
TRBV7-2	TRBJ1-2	CASSLGQGDGYTF
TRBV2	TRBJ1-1	CASRNRDGVDFF
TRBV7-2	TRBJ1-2	CASSLEGRSVYGYTF
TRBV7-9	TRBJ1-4	CAGVRTGGFNEKLFF
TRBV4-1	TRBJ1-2	CASSQGDGPLRGYTF
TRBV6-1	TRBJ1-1	CASSQDSMNTEAFF
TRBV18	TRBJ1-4	CASSPEDGSNEKLFF
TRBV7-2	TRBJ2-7	CASSTWDSGEQYF
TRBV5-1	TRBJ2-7	CASSLGREKNEQYF